Given below is one TCR beta chain in context. Antigen: not known. The PCR was carried out with 60 Vbeta primers and 13 Jbeta primers. Using immunoSEQ multiplex PCR, the repertoire was profiled, and TCRdb retains in-frame clones only, with some absent. The sample holds just over 150,000 clones; 80% to 90% are singletons and the top ten take roughly 2%. The record originates from a study of cytomegalovirus exposure and HLA in healthy donors. Unmatched junction bases numbered 9, after V lost 2 bases and J lost 1 base. The germline CDR1 and CDR2 sequences are SGHTA and FQGNSA. This CDR3 is built from 18 residues. Findings and limits, study-wide: Earlier findings revealed that most TCR beta V segments proved productive either about 90% or about 30% of the time.

The genes are TRBV7-2 and TRBJ2-1, with 9 bases identical to TRBD2. The sequence was collected from a woman aged 18-30 years in good health and CMV-seronegative. Sequencing was performed on PBMCs. CDR3 DNA sequence: TGTGCCAGCAGCTTACTTAGCGGGGGACTACTTTCCTACAATGAGCAGTTCTTC. It specifies CASSLLSGGLLSYNEQFF.